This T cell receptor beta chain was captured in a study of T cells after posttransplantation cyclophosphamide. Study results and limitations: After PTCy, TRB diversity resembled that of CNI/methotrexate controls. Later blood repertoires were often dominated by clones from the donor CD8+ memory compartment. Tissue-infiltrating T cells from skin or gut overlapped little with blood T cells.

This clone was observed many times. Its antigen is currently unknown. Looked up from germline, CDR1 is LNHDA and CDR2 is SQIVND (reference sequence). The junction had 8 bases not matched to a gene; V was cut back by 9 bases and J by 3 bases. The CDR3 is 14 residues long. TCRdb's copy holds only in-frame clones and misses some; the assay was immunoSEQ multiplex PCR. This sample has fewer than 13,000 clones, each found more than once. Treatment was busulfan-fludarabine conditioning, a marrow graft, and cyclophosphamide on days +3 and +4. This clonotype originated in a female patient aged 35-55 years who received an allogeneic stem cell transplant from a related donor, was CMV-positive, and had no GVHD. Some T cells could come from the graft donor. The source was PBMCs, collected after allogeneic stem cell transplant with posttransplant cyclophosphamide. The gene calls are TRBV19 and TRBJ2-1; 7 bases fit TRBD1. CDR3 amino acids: CASTAGTDYNEQFF. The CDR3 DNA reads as TGTGCCAGCACCGCCGGGACAGACTACAATGAGCAGTTCTTC.